These 12 T cell receptor beta chains came from one sample sequenced in a study of CD8 T cells in Susac syndrome. The RNA input was about 0.5 to 1 ug, and it was reverse transcribed with random hexamers. In TCRdb, the immunoSEQ multiplex PCR reads were re-called with MiXCR into one record per CDR3 protein. The sample yields 200,000 or so distinct CDR3 sequences, roughly 90% seen once. The sequencing input was CD8+ T cells from PBMCs. The receptors derive from a human donor with multiple sclerosis.

This clonotype was seen more than once but under ten times. The rearrangement uses TRBV30 and TRBJ1-2; a possible D gene is TRBD1 (5 bases). The CDR3 is made up of 13 amino acids. V dropped 0 bases and J dropped 4 bases, with 9 bases sitting between them. The germline V gene encodes CDR1 GTSNPN and CDR2 SVGIG (reference sequence). CDR3 amino acids: CAWSVGTGYGYTF. CDR3 in DNA: TGTGCCTGGAGTGTTGGGACCGGCTATGGCTACACCTTC.

The chain has TRBV7-6 and TRBJ1-6; 9 bases are shared with TRBD1. The CDR3 totals 14 residues. V shed 4 bases and J 9 bases; nucleotides not matched to a gene: 4. Germline CDR1 and CDR2: SGHVS and FNYEAQ. DNA for the CDR3: TGTGCCAGCAGCTGGACAGGGGCAGGTTCACCCCTCCACTTT. Its translation is CASSWTGAGSPLHF.

V and J are TRBV12-3 or TRBV12-4 and TRBJ1-3; D ambiguous. The CDR3 extends over 13 amino acids. Trimming stripped 6 bases from V and 5 bases from J, with 11 bases between. The CDR3 loop reads CASSQFDRNTIYF. The CDR3 nucleotides read TGTGCCAGCAGCCAGTTCGATAGAAACACCATATATTTT.

The J gene is TRBJ2-5, the V gene TRBV10-2; the match to TRBD2 covers 12 bases. The CDR3 runs 15 residues. V gave up 6 bases and J gave up 0 bases; unmatched junction bases: 2. Germline V gives CDR1 WSHSY, CDR2 SAAADI. DNA of the CDR3: TGCGCCAGCAGGTCTAGCGGGGGGGACCAAGAGACCCAGTACTTC. Translating gives CASRSSGGDQETQYF.

The chain couples TRBV11-2 to TRBJ2-5, with D perhaps assigned TRBD1 or TRBD2 (5 bases each). CDR1 and CDR2 from the germline V gene are SGHAT and FQNNGV. V lost 1 base and J lost 2, with 11 bases in between. The CDR3 sequence is 15 residues long. This CDR3 is CASSLAGRPQETQYF. The CDR3 DNA sequence: TGTGCCAGCAGCTTAGCGGGACGCCCTCAAGAGACCCAGTACTTC.

V and J are TRBV20-1 and TRBJ1-1; 10 nucleotides align to TRBD1. Germline lookup yields CDR1 DFQATT and CDR2 SNEGSKA (reference sequence). J was trimmed by 5 bases and V by 0 bases; bases with no gene match: 6. The CDR3 has 15 residues. Here the CDR3 reads CSARDWDRGGTEAFF. CDR3 DNA sequence: TGCAGTGCTAGAGATTGGGACAGGGGAGGGACTGAAGCTTTCTTT.

This clonotype was recorded once. The CDR3 protein is CASSSTSGTRTDTQYF. Written as DNA, the CDR3 is TGTGCCAGCAGCTCGACTAGCGGCACTCGCACAGATACGCAGTATTTT. This rearrangement joins TRBV5-4 to TRBJ2-3; 9 positions agree with TRBD2. CDR3 length: 16 residues. Germline lookup yields CDR1 SGHNT and CDR2 YYREEE (reference sequence). The trim removed 3 bases at V and 1 base at J, leaving 6 bases unmatched.

The V and J genes are TRBV4-1 and TRBJ1-1; 8 positions agree with TRBD1. The germline gives CDR1 MGHRA, CDR2 YSYEKL. Trimming removed 1 base from V and 1 base from J; junction bases left unmatched: 5. This CDR3 region has 16 residues. In DNA form, the CDR3 reads TGCGCCAGCAGCCAAGCGGGGACAGGCTCGAACACTGAAGCTTTCTTT. It yields the protein CASSQAGTGSNTEAFF.

The J gene is TRBJ2-1, the V gene TRBV12-3 or TRBV12-4; D unclear. V lost 6 bases, J lost 4 bases, and 13 bases lay in between. The CDR3 totals 14 residues. The DNA of the CDR3 is TGTGCCAGCAGCCCCCCAGACCAATACAATGAGCAGTTCTTC. Residues: CASSPPDQYNEQFF.

The rearrangement uses TRBV19 and TRBJ2-5, with TRBD2 identical over 8 bases. CDR3 length: 16 amino acids. From germline, CDR1 is LNHDA and CDR2 SQIVND (reference sequence). The trim removed 1 base at V and 2 bases at J, leaving 6 bases unmatched. The CDR3 spells CASSIGVAGLQETQYF. The CDR3 nucleotides read TGTGCCAGTAGTATAGGGGTAGCGGGACTACAAGAGACCCAGTACTTC. Full variable domain (rest looked up from reference TRBV19 and TRBJ2-5): DGGITQSPKYLFRKEGQNVTLSCEQNLNHDAMYWYRQDPGQGLRLIYYSQIVNDFQKGDIAEGYSVSREKKESFPLTVTSAQKNPTAFYLCASSIGVAGLQETQYFGPGTRLLVL.

This sequence joins TRBV7-9 and TRBJ2-5; D gene unclear. The CDR3 consists of 13 residues. The germline gives CDR1 SEHNR, CDR2 FQNEAQ (reference sequence). Between the trimmed V and J ends, which lost 0 bases and 4 bases, there was a span of 6 bases. Here the CDR3 DNA reads TGTGCCAGCAGCTTAGCGATGGGAGAGACCCAGTACTTC. It specifies CASSLAMGETQYF. Filled out from reference TRBV7-9 and TRBJ2-5, the complete variable domain reads DTGVSQNPRHKITKRGQNVTFRCDPISEHNRLYWYRQTLGQGPEFLTYFQNEAQLEKSRLLSDRFSAERPKGSFSTLEIQRTEQGDSAMYLCASSLAMGETQYFGPGTRLLVL.

The V gene is TRBV30, the J gene TRBJ2-2; 13 nucleotides line up with TRBD2. CDR3 length: 17 amino acids. Germline V gene lookup returns CDR1 GTSNPN and CDR2 SVGIG (reference sequence). V was clipped by 1 base and J by 5 bases; unmatched bases: 7. CDR3 nucleotides: TGTGCCTGGAGTGGACTAGCGGGGGGACCGAGAACCGGGGAGCTGTTTTTT. It yields the protein CAWSGLAGGPRTGELFF.